The 6 T cell receptor beta chains reported below all come from one sample, sequenced in a study of shared clonotypes between healthy human individuals. Here immunoSEQ multiplex PCR was the method, and the copy in TCRdb shows in-frame clones only, minus some. The table records hundreds of thousands of clones, around 67% of them present only once. The sample taken for sequencing was memory CD4+ T cells sorted from blood. Subset noted: CD45RA-negative fraction. These receptors were obtained from a woman in her thirties in good health.

The rearrangement joins TRBV2 to TRBJ2-5, with 7 bases that match TRBD2. J gave up 5 bases and V 4 bases, and 4 bases lay outside the gene matches. Germline V lookup: CDR1 SNHLY, CDR2 FYNNEI. There are 13 residues in the CDR3. The CDR3 DNA reads TGTGCCAGCAGTGCGGGACTAATCGAGACCCAGTACTTC. Protein: CASSAGLIETQYF.

This clone was seen a handful of times. V gene TRBV13 combines with J gene TRBJ2-7; 11 positions match TRBD2. The germline V gene encodes CDR1 PRHDT and CDR2 FYEKMQ (reference sequence). The trim removed 4 bases at V and 3 bases at J, leaving 5 bases unmatched. The CDR3 extends over 15 amino acids. CDR3 nucleotides: TGTGCCAGCAGCTACCCGGGACTAGCGGACTACGAGCAGTACTTC. This codes for CASSYPGLADYEQYF.

About this clone itself: Other DNA variants within this sample encode the same CDR3. This chain joins TRBV5-1 and TRBJ1-1, with D uncertain. The CDR3 runs to 11 residues. Trimming removed 5 bases at V and 0 bases at J, with 2 bases between. Germline CDR1 and CDR2: SGHRS and YFSETQ. The CDR3 loop reads CASSLNTEAFF. DNA for the CDR3: TGCGCCAGCAGTTTGAACACTGAAGCTTTCTTT.

V usage is TRBV7-3 and J usage is TRBJ2-5, with 8 nucleotides matching TRBD1. The CDR3 has 14 amino acids. CDR1 is SGHTA and CDR2 is FQGTGA in the germline V gene. The V and J ends lost 5 bases and 4 bases, in that order; junction bases with no gene match: 6. The CDR3, as DNA: TGTGCCAGCAGCATGACAGGGGACAGAGAGACCCAGTACTTC. Encoded protein: CASSMTGDRETQYF.

V is TRBV30 and J is TRBJ1-4; D remains unclear. CDR3 length equals 16 residues. Germline values: CDR1 GTSNPN, CDR2 SVGIG (reference sequence). The germline V and J ends were trimmed by 2 bases and 2 bases, with 15 bases remaining between them. CDR3 sequence: CAWSYNSVGTNEKLFF. CDR3 in DNA: TGTGCCTGGAGTTACAACTCAGTCGGGACTAATGAAAAACTGTTTTTT.

Comment on this clone: The same CDR3 also results from other DNA sequences found in this sample. The V and J genes are TRBV28 and TRBJ2-7; the match to TRBD1 covers 8 bases. From germline, CDR1 is MDHEN and CDR2 SYDVKM. With V trimmed by 4 bases and J by 1 base, 6 bases remained unmatched. CDR3 length: 15 amino acids. The CDR3 bases are TGTGCCAGCAGTTCCTCCGGGACAGGATCCTACGAGCAGTACTTC. Encoded protein: CASSSSGTGSYEQYF.